This T cell receptor beta chain was identified in a study of beta chain features in type 1 diabetes. V was clipped by 4 bases and J by 3 bases; unmatched bases: 17. The germline V gene has CDR1 SGDLS and CDR2 YYNGEE. This CDR3 comprises 18 residues. As every portion of the isolated RNA was reverse transcribed, the sequencing read expressed TCRB transcripts. The study sequenced naive, central memory and regulatory T cell samples to an average of about 3.5 million reads. The protocol was immunoSEQ multiplex PCR, while the TCRdb copy is restricted to in-frame clones and leaves out a portion. Of some 330,000 clones listed, approximately 11% are singletons. A few counts support this clone.

The material sequenced was naive CD4+ T cells from blood. The receptor was isolated from a woman in her twenties or thirties in good health. The chain has TRBV9 and TRBJ2-3; 7 nucleotides agree with TRBD2. The CDR3 loop reads CASSPQLSAGVGTDTQYF. Written as DNA, the CDR3 is TGTGCCAGCAGCCCACAGCTCTCGGCGGGAGTAGGGACAGATACGCAGTATTTT.